This T cell receptor (beta chain) stems from a study of blood T cell repertoires in COVID-19. V lost 1 base and J 7 bases, leaving 10 bases between the germline ends. This CDR3 is built from 14 residues. Germline CDR1 is LGHDT and CDR2 is YNNKEL (reference sequence). Using immunoSEQ multiplex PCR, the repertoire was profiled, and TCRdb retains in-frame clones only, with some absent. The table has roughly 70,000 clones, roughly 75% seen once. The genes are TRBV3-1 (or the pseudogene TRBV3-2) and TRBJ1-4; D not resolved. The material sequenced was peripheral blood. This receptor was taken from a human donor in a cohort sampled during active COVID-19. CDR3 sequence: CASSQAGGGEKLFF. The CDR3 nucleotides are TGTGCCAGCAGCCAAGCCGGAGGCGGTGAAAAACTGTTTTTT.